The 2 T cell receptor beta chains given below trace back to one sample, sequenced in a study of early T cells in non-severe SARS-CoV-2 infection. MiXCR, run by TCRdb on the 5' RACE reads, gives a single entry per CDR3 protein. Of over 80,000 distinct CDR3 sequences listed, 10% to 15% were seen once; the top ten hold approximately 4%. Sequences were derived from whole blood, sampled at baseline. Receptors originate from an adult who was a healthcare worker with PCR-confirmed SARS-CoV-2 infection or an uninfected control (not recorded which).

A few counts support this clonotype. This chain uses TRBV18 with TRBJ2-7; no clear D gene. Germline V gene data show CDR1 as KGHSH and CDR2 as LQKENI. This CDR3 spans 12 amino acids. With 3 bases removed from V and 4 bases from J, the gap between germline ends came to 7 bases. The CDR3 spells CASSPNEYEQYF. Here the CDR3 DNA reads TGTGCCAGCTCACCTAATGAGTACGAGCAGTACTTC.

Only a few counts were recorded for this clonotype. One end of the junction fails to match germline, which may point to a read error. The chain has TRBV2 and TRBJ2-7; TRBD2 is a possible D gene (6 bases). The CDR3 is 14 amino acids. The germline V gene has CDR1 SNHLY and CDR2 FYNNEI. Here the CDR3 reads CASREGPGVDEQYF. The CDR3 nucleotides read TGTGCCAGCAGAGAAGGACCGGGGGTGGACGAGCAGTACTTC. The entire variable domain, with the rest obtained from reference TRBV2 and TRBJ2-7, is as follows: EPEVTQTPSHQVTQMGQEVILRCVPISNHLYFYWYRQILGQKVEFLVSFYNNEISEKSEIFDDQFSVERPDGSNFTLKIRSTKLEDSAMYFCASREGPGVDEQYFGPGTRLTVT.